Presented here are 27 T cell receptor beta chains from one specimen sequenced in a study of neurological immune-mediated disorders. Each CDR3 protein gets one entry after TCRdb re-called the 5' RACE reads with MiXCR. This sample carries tens of thousands of distinct CDR3 sequences, over 2% of them seen once, and the ten largest clones take less than 3%. The sample consisted of PBMCs. The receptors stem from a man aged 50 to 59 with multiple sclerosis.

This clonotype was observed a handful of times. J is TRBJ1-1 and V is TRBV27; D gene ambiguous. CDR1 is MNHEY, CDR2 SMNVEV, per germline (reference sequence). CDR3 length equals 13 residues. Trimming took 2 bases from V and 4 from J, leaving 8 bases between them. The CDR3 coding sequence is TGTGCCAGCAGTTTAAGTGTCGGCACTGAAGCTTTCTTT. Amino acids: CASSLSVGTEAFF.

In this sample, this clonotype turned up many times. One junction end disagrees with the germline gene, perhaps due to a read error. The rearrangement links TRBV24-1 to TRBJ1-5; unclear D gene. The CDR3 covers 12 residues. Germline values: CDR1 KGHDR, CDR2 SFDVKD. The CDR3 protein is CATSDPDQPQNF. CDR3 DNA sequence: TGTGCCACCAGTGACCCGGATCAGCCCCAGAATTTT.

This clonotype counts as medium-sized. This sequence joins TRBV3-1 and TRBJ2-1; TRBD2 aligns across 10 bases. CDR3 length equals 15 residues. From germline, CDR1 is LGHDT and CDR2 YNNKEL (reference sequence). Trimming removed 3 bases from V and 4 bases from J; junction bases left unmatched: 3. CDR3 in DNA: TGTGCCAGCAGCCACACTAGCGGGGAGTACAATGAGCAGTTCTTC. Its protein product is CASSHTSGEYNEQFF.

Ten or more counts support this clonotype. This chain uses TRBV3-1 with TRBJ1-5, with TRBD1 identical over 10 bases. This CDR3 is built from 18 residues. The germline CDR1 and CDR2 sequences are LGHDT and YNNKEL (reference sequence). The junction had 11 bases not matched to a gene; V was cut back by 4 bases and J by 2 bases. This CDR3 reads CASSRGQGIGLGNQPQHF. DNA for the CDR3: TGTGCCAGCAGCCGGGGACAGGGGATAGGTTTAGGCAATCAGCCCCAGCATTTT.

Many counts were recorded for this clonotype. The DNA of the CDR3 is TGTGCCAGCAGTCACAGGGATAAGAACACTGAAGCTTTCTTT. Translated: CASSHRDKNTEAFF. The chain recombines TRBV12-3 or TRBV12-4 with TRBJ1-1, with D tentatively TRBD1 (6 bases). V dropped 5 bases and J dropped 1 base, with 11 bases sitting between them. The CDR3 totals 14 residues.

Many counts were recorded for this clonotype. The gene calls are TRBV20-1 and TRBJ1-2; the D is unclear. The V end lost 1 base, the J end lost 6 bases, and 6 bases lay between the germline ends. This CDR3 spans 11 amino acids. The germline V gene encodes CDR1 DFQATT and CDR2 SNEGSKA (reference sequence). Here the CDR3 DNA reads TGCAGTGCTAGAGTCGACCATGGCTACACCTTC. Translating gives CSARVDHGYTF.

The sample holds many counts of this clonotype. J is TRBJ1-1 and V is TRBV29-1; D gene unclear. The ends were cut back, 2 bases at V and 6 bases at J, with 10 bases in the middle. Per germline, CDR1 SQVTM and CDR2 ANQGSEA. CDR3 length: 12 residues. The CDR3 spells CSVESLGAEAFF. The CDR3 bases are TGCAGCGTTGAATCCTTAGGCGCTGAAGCTTTCTTT.

The CDR3 bases are TGTGCCAGCTCACTACGACAGGGGGACACCGGGGAGCTGTTTTTT. Amino acids: CASSLRQGDTGELFF. The genes are TRBV18 and TRBJ2-2; 9 positions match TRBD1. This CDR3 is 15 amino acids long. Germline CDR1 reads KGHSH; CDR2 reads LQKENI. Trimming cost V 4 bases and J 3 bases; bases outside gene matches: 3.

This clonotype was counted many times. The V gene is TRBV20-1, the J gene TRBJ1-1; 7 bases match TRBD1. Trimming removed 1 base from V and 4 bases from J; junction bases left unmatched: 6. CDR3 size: 14 residues. Looked up from germline, CDR1 is DFQATT and CDR2 is SNEGSKA (reference sequence). CDR3 in amino acids: CSARVNRGFTEAFF. CDR3 bases: TGCAGTGCTAGAGTTAACAGGGGATTCACTGAAGCTTTCTTT.

This clonotype came up many times. The chain couples TRBV5-1 to TRBJ1-1; weak D call: TRBD1 (5 bases). The CDR3 has 15 residues. The V gene's germline CDR1 is SGHRS and CDR2 YFSETQ. V lost 7 bases, J lost 2 bases, and 18 bases lay in between. The CDR3 is CASGGGGQLNTEAFF. CDR3 nucleotide sequence: TGCGCCAGCGGGGGGGGAGGTCAGCTAAACACTGAAGCTTTCTTT.

This clonotype was seen repeatedly, ten times or more. The chain combines TRBV7-9 with TRBJ1-2; D unresolved. In germline, CDR1 is SEHNR, CDR2 FQNEAQ (reference sequence). The CDR3 is 14 residues long. With 5 bases removed from V and 0 bases from J, the gap between germline ends came to 10 bases. CDR3 region: CASSPGFTNYGYTF. In nucleotides, the CDR3 is TGTGCCAGCAGCCCCGGGTTCACTAACTATGGCTACACCTTC.

This clonotype was recorded many times. The chain couples TRBV3-1 to TRBJ1-1, with D uncertain. V lost 4 bases, J lost 0 bases, and 12 bases lay in between. Germline V CDR1 and CDR2: LGHDT, YNNKEL (reference sequence). CDR3 length equals 15 residues. The CDR3 here is CASSPSDVLNTEAFF. As DNA, the CDR3 is TGTGCCAGCAGCCCCTCGGACGTCCTGAACACTGAAGCTTTCTTT.

This clonotype was counted ten times or more. V is TRBV29-1 and J is TRBJ2-3; TRBD2 aligns across 12 bases. Per the germline V gene, CDR1 is SQVTM and CDR2 is ANQGSEA. Unmatched junction bases numbered 6, after V lost 8 bases and J lost 3 bases. CDR3 length: 14 amino acids. The CDR3 loop reads CSYQTSGGTDTQYF. In DNA form, the CDR3 reads TGCAGCTACCAGACTAGCGGGGGTACAGATACGCAGTATTTT.

This clonotype was detected many times. The CDR3 here is CSARGAAEAFF. The CDR3 DNA sequence: TGCAGTGCTAGGGGGGCCGCTGAAGCTTTCTTT. V usage is TRBV20-1 and J usage is TRBJ1-1, with a weak D call TRBD1 (6 bases). V shed 3 bases and J shed 6 bases, with 8 bases lying between them. This CDR3 is built from 11 residues. The germline CDR1 and CDR2 sequences are DFQATT and SNEGSKA (reference sequence).

Many counts were recorded for this clonotype. At one end, the junction sequence differs from germline, possibly due to a read error. The V call is TRBV7-7, the J call TRBJ2-1; D is tentatively TRBD1 or TRBD2 (5 bases each). The CDR3 covers 15 residues. Germline V CDR1 and CDR2: SSHAT, FNYEAQ (reference sequence). The CDR3 is CASSLATRRDAEQFF. The CDR3 DNA is TGTGCTAGCAGCTTAGCTACTAGAAGGGACGCTGAGCAGTTCTTC. The full variable domain, its missing parts supplied by reference TRBV7-7 and TRBJ2-1, is GAGVSQSPRYKVTKRGQDVTLRCDPISSHATLYWYQQALGQGPEFLTYFNYEAQPDKSGLPSDRFSAERPEGSISTLTIQRTEQRDSAMYRCASSLATRRDAEQFFGPGTRLTVL.

In this sample, this clonotype turned up many times. The V call is TRBV6-5, the J call TRBJ2-1; 8 nucleotides line up with TRBD2. CDR3 length: 16 amino acids. Germline assignment: CDR1 MNHEY and CDR2 SVGAGI. V trimming: 2 bases; J trimming: 0 bases; junction bases outside the gene matches: 3. Here the CDR3 reads CASSYHSGASYNEQFF. The CDR3 nucleotides read TGTGCCAGCAGTTACCATAGCGGGGCCTCCTACAATGAGCAGTTCTTC.

This clonotype came up many times. V gene TRBV5-1 combines with J gene TRBJ1-1; tentative D call: TRBD1 (5 bases). There are 15 residues in the CDR3. In germline, CDR1 is SGHRS, CDR2 YFSETQ. V lost 2 bases, J lost 1 base, and 12 bases lay in between. CDR3 sequence reads: CASSFSPGQNTEAFF. The CDR3 nucleotides read TGCGCCAGCAGCTTTAGTCCCGGACAGAACACTGAAGCTTTCTTT.

This clonotype has ten or more counts. The rearrangement joins TRBV7-9 to TRBJ2-3, with 7 nucleotides matching TRBD1. The J segment lost 0 bases and the V segment lost 5 bases, leaving 5 bases of the junction unmatched. The CDR3 is made up of 15 amino acids. From germline, CDR1 is SEHNR and CDR2 FQNEAQ (reference sequence). For the CDR3, the DNA is TGTGCCAGCAGCAGTACAGGGGCTAGCACAGATACGCAGTATTTT. This sequence encodes CASSSTGASTDTQYF. Full variable domain (remainder filled in from reference TRBV7-9 and TRBJ2-3): DTGVSQNPRHKITKRGQNVTFRCDPISEHNRLYWYRQTLGQGPEFLTYFQNEAQLEKSRLLSDRFSAERPKGSFSTLEIQRTEQGDSAMYLCASSSTGASTDTQYFGPGTRLTVL.

On this clonotype itself: This may be a read error, as it is one base from a much larger clone. J is TRBJ1-2 and V is TRBV28; 7 bases are shared with TRBD1. The CDR3 has 13 residues. Losses at the gene ends were 5 bases for V and 7 bases for J; bases not matched to a gene: 7. Germline values: CDR1 MDHEN, CDR2 SYDVKM. As DNA, the CDR3 is TGTGCCAGCAGTCGAAAGGGGGCCTTTGGCTACACCTTC. Translating it yields CASSRKGAFGYTF.

This clonotype was seen ten or more times. The chain joins TRBV5-1 to TRBJ1-6; D is undetermined. V was clipped by 0 bases and J by 10 bases, with 14 bases between them. The CDR3 sequence is 15 residues long. Germline V gene lookup returns CDR1 SGHRS and CDR2 YFSETQ. This chain's CDR3 is CASSLDGSEGSPLHF. CDR3 nucleotides: TGCGCCAGCAGCTTGGATGGGTCAGAGGGATCACCCCTCCACTTT.

This clonotype was seen at least ten times. The chain links TRBV7-2 to TRBJ2-3; D not certain. The CDR3 spans 13 residues. Deletions cut 7 bases from V and 6 bases from J, with 14 bases between. CDR1 is SGHTA, CDR2 FQGNSA, per germline. As DNA, the CDR3 is TGTGCCAGCAACCGAGGTCGGTTTGATACGCAGTATTTT. Its translation: CASNRGRFDTQYF. The full variable domain, with the rest looked up from reference TRBV7-2 and TRBJ2-3, is GAGVSQSPSNKVTEKGKDVELRCDPISGHTALYWYRQSLGQGLEFLIYFQGNSAPDKSGLPSDRFSAERTGGSVSTLTIQRTQQEDSAVYLCASNRGRFDTQYFGPGTRLTVL.

This clonotype was found many times. The CDR3 reads CSARSPVAAKNIQYF. CDR3 bases: TGCAGTGCTAGAAGCCCTGTAGCAGCCAAAAACATTCAGTACTTC. The rearrangement links TRBV20-1 to TRBJ2-4; D is unclear. The CDR3 extends over 15 amino acids. The ends were cut back, 2 bases at V and 0 bases at J, with 11 bases in the middle. Germline V gene data show CDR1 as DFQATT and CDR2 as SNEGSKA (reference sequence).

This clonotype was counted many times. The chain is built from TRBV18 and TRBJ2-5, with D unclear. The V gene lost 0 bases and the J gene lost 4 bases, with 3 bases spanning the gap. Germline V gene data show CDR1 as KGHSH and CDR2 as LQKENI. The CDR3 loop spans 12 amino acids. The CDR3 protein is CASSPPGETQYF. The CDR3 nucleotides are TGTGCCAGCTCACCACCAGGAGAGACCCAGTACTTC. The variable domain in full, with the rest retrieved from reference TRBV18 and TRBJ2-5, is NAGVMQNPRHLVRRRGQEARLRCSPMKGHSHVYWYRQLPEEGLKFMVYLQKENIIDESGMPKERFSAEFPKEGPSILRIQQVVRGDSAAYFCASSPPGETQYFGPGTRLLVL.

This clonotype appeared many times. V and J are TRBV7-2 and TRBJ1-2; D gene unclear. With 3 bases removed from V and 5 bases from J, the gap between germline ends came to 16 bases. The germline CDR1 and CDR2 sequences are SGHTA and FQGNSA. The CDR3 runs to 15 residues. As DNA, the CDR3 is TGTGCCAGCAGCTTCTCAGGTTTCCTTGGGTATGGCTACACCTTC. Translation gives CASSFSGFLGYGYTF.

This clonotype was picked up many times. The J gene is TRBJ2-6, the V gene TRBV18; D may be TRBD1 (6 bases). This CDR3 is 18 amino acids long. The germline V gene encodes CDR1 KGHSH and CDR2 LQKENI. Between the trimmed V and J ends, which lost 4 bases and 4 bases, there was a span of 20 bases. The CDR3 bases are TGTGCCAGCTCACTATCCGGGACACCAGGGTCCGGGGCCAACGTCCTGACTTTC. This gives the protein CASSLSGTPGSGANVLTF. The full variable domain, its missing parts supplied by reference TRBV18 and TRBJ2-6, is NAGVMQNPRHLVRRRGQEARLRCSPMKGHSHVYWYRQLPEEGLKFMVYLQKENIIDESGMPKERFSAEFPKEGPSILRIQQVVRGDSAAYFCASSLSGTPGSGANVLTFGAGSRLTVL.

Many counts were recorded for this clonotype. V is TRBV27 and J is TRBJ2-7; TRBD1 matches 7 bases. Germline trimming cut 3 bases from V and 7 bases from J; bases unmatched to any gene: 15. Germline CDR1 MNHEY, CDR2 SMNVEV (reference sequence). This CDR3 is built from 16 residues. This CDR3 reads CASSFTSAGGNFEQYF. The CDR3 DNA sequence: TGTGCCAGCAGTTTTACTTCGGCAGGGGGTAATTTTGAGCAGTACTTC.

This clonotype was picked up many times. This rearrangement joins TRBV7-6 to TRBJ2-1; D call uncertain. Germline CDR1 reads SGHVS; CDR2 reads FNYEAQ. Trimming removed 3 bases at V and 10 bases at J, with 16 bases between. The CDR3 is made up of 14 amino acids. In DNA form, the CDR3 reads TGTGCCAGCAGCTTTGGGCCAGGTCATGAGGAGCAGTTCTTC. It is translated as CASSFGPGHEEQFF. The whole variable domain, remainder taken from reference TRBV7-6 and TRBJ2-1, is GAGVSQSPRYKVTKRGQDVALRCDPISGHVSLYWYRQALGQGPEFLTYFNYEAQQDKSGLPNDRFSAERPEGSISTLTIQRTEQRDSAMYRCASSFGPGHEEQFFGPGTRLTVL.